This entry concerns a single T cell receptor (beta chain). Its matching antigen is unknown. This entry belongs to a study of identical twins. Findings and caveats of the study: The study found weaker excess twin sharing in beta out-of-frame sequences. Out-of-frame alpha sequences common to twins exhibited an excess of low generation probability. Partial confounding of zero-insertion analyses by invariant MAIT and iNKT cells was possible.

TCRdb used MiXCR to reprocess the 5' RACE reads, holding one entry per CDR3 protein. The table has some 570,000 distinct CDR3 sequences, 20% to 25% seen once. The CDR3 consists of 13 residues. Deletions cut 4 bases from V and 8 bases from J, with 14 bases between. Germline CDR1 and CDR2: LGHDT and YNNKEL (reference sequence). These data were also filed under a second study, of yellow fever vaccine responses in identical twins.

The source material was CD4+ T cells sorted from blood. The clonotype comes from a woman younger than 35 in good health. The V and J genes are TRBV3-1 and TRBJ1-1; the D is unclear. The CDR3 loop is CASSRDVFAEAFF. In nucleotides, the CDR3 is TGTGCCAGCAGCCGAGACGTCTTCGCGGAAGCTTTCTTT.